This T cell receptor (beta chain) was sequenced for a study of T cells in Graves' hyperthyroidism and ophthalmopathy. Broader study findings: Blood also showed most of the thyroid clonotypes that were expanded above 0.001.

The source material, RNA transcripts, was used to amplify TCR beta CDR3 regions. HTBI primers were employed in a first-round RT-PCR of the TCR CDR3. TCRdb re-derived calls from the multiplex PCR reads in MiXCR, one entry per CDR3 protein. The sample includes about 700,000 distinct CDR3 sequences, about 14% of them seen just once. Diagnosis relied on clinical symptoms, serum thyroxine and TRAb, thyroid ultrasound and orbital computed tomography. This clonotype was recorded at least ten times. Its specificity is not known. The length of the CDR3 is 16 residues. Germline V gene data show CDR1 as MNHNS and CDR2 as SASEGT. With 5 bases removed from V and 2 bases from J, the gap between germline ends came to 18 bases.

The TCR comes from a young woman with Graves' hyperthyroidism. Sequenced sample: blood. The chain has TRBV6-1 and TRBJ1-1; TRBD1 is a possible D gene (5 bases). This CDR3 reads CASSYPMGTGNTEAFF. As DNA, the CDR3 is TGTGCCAGCAGTTACCCCATGGGGACGGGTAACACTGAAGCTTTCTTT.